The clone carrying this TCR beta chain was picked up a small number of times. The PCR had 60 Vbeta and 13 Jbeta primers. Generated by immunoSEQ multiplex PCR, the TCRdb table keeps only in-frame clones and is missing some. The profile shows about 140,000 clones, 77% of them singletons. The CDR3 extends over 15 amino acids. Germline trimming cut 7 bases from V and 2 bases from J; bases unmatched to any gene: 5. Looked up from germline, CDR1 is MNHNS and CDR2 is SASEGT. The sample is drawn from a study of cytomegalovirus exposure and HLA in healthy donors. V usage is TRBV6-1 and J usage is TRBJ2-1; 10 bases line up with TRBD2. The origin of this receptor is a female donor in good health and CMV-seronegative. Sequencing was performed on PBMCs. This CDR3 reads CASTRTSGTYNEQFF. DNA of the CDR3: TGTGCCAGCACAAGGACTAGCGGTACCTACAATGAGCAGTTCTTC.